This T cell receptor (beta chain) was profiled in a study of PD-L1 blockade in urothelial cancer. Turning to the study itself: Blood yielded a median of roughly 140,000 T cells per sample.

Generated by immunoSEQ multiplex PCR, the TCRdb table keeps only in-frame clones and is missing some. The data show 70,000 to 90,000 clones, with about 81% seen just once and approximately 9.5% held by the top ten. This CDR3 contains 13 residues. V gave up 6 bases and J gave up 3 bases; unmatched junction bases: 2. Germline lookup yields CDR1 SQVTM and CDR2 ANQGSEA. The sample in question was PBMCs, obtained around atezolizumab (anti-PD-L1) treatment. The sequence derives from a man between 65 and 85 years old with urothelial cancer. This sequence joins TRBV29-1 and TRBJ1-4, with 9 positions matching TRBD1. CDR3 in amino acids: CSVRTGANEKLFF. CDR3 DNA: TGCAGCGTCAGGACAGGGGCTAATGAAAAACTGTTTTTT.